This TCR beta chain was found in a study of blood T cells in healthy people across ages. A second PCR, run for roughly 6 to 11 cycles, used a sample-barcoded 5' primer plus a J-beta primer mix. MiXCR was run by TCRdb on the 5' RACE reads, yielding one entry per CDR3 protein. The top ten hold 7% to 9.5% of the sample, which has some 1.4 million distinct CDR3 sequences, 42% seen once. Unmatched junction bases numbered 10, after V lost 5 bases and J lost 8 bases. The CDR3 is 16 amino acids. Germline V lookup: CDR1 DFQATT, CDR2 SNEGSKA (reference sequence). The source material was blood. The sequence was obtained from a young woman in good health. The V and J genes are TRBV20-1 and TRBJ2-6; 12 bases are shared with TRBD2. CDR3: CSAPPRLAGVSNVLTF. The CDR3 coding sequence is TGCAGTGCTCCGCCACGACTAGCGGGGGTTTCCAACGTCCTGACTTTC.